The present T cell receptor (beta chain) was sequenced within a study of blood T cell repertoires in COVID-19. Study in general: Acute and convalescent COVID-19 specimens originated in the United States, Italy and Spain. From T cells, B-cell-depleted T cells, or PBMCs came the material, which was cDNA or gDNA.

Source study methods: Counts of nucleated cells, estimated from reference gene primer amplification, were obtained. The assay was immunoSEQ multiplex PCR, and TCRdb's table has in-frame clones only and misses some. Clonal size and the V and J genes are those of that table, whereas D and trimming came from the DNA. Counted here are around 140,000 clones, about 76% occurring once; the ten biggest clones make up roughly 8.2%. Germline lookup yields CDR1 SGHTA and CDR2 FQGNSA. Trimming pared 6 bases from V and 1 base from J, leaving 15 bases between. The CDR3 extends over 15 amino acids. The material sequenced was peripheral blood. The chain is built from TRBV7-2 and TRBJ1-2; D may be TRBD1 (6 bases). This receptor was taken from a human donor in a cohort sampled during active COVID-19. The chain's CDR3 is CASSTSQGFNYGYTF. The CDR3 nucleotides read TGTGCCAGCAGTACCTCACAGGGATTTAACTATGGCTACACCTTC.